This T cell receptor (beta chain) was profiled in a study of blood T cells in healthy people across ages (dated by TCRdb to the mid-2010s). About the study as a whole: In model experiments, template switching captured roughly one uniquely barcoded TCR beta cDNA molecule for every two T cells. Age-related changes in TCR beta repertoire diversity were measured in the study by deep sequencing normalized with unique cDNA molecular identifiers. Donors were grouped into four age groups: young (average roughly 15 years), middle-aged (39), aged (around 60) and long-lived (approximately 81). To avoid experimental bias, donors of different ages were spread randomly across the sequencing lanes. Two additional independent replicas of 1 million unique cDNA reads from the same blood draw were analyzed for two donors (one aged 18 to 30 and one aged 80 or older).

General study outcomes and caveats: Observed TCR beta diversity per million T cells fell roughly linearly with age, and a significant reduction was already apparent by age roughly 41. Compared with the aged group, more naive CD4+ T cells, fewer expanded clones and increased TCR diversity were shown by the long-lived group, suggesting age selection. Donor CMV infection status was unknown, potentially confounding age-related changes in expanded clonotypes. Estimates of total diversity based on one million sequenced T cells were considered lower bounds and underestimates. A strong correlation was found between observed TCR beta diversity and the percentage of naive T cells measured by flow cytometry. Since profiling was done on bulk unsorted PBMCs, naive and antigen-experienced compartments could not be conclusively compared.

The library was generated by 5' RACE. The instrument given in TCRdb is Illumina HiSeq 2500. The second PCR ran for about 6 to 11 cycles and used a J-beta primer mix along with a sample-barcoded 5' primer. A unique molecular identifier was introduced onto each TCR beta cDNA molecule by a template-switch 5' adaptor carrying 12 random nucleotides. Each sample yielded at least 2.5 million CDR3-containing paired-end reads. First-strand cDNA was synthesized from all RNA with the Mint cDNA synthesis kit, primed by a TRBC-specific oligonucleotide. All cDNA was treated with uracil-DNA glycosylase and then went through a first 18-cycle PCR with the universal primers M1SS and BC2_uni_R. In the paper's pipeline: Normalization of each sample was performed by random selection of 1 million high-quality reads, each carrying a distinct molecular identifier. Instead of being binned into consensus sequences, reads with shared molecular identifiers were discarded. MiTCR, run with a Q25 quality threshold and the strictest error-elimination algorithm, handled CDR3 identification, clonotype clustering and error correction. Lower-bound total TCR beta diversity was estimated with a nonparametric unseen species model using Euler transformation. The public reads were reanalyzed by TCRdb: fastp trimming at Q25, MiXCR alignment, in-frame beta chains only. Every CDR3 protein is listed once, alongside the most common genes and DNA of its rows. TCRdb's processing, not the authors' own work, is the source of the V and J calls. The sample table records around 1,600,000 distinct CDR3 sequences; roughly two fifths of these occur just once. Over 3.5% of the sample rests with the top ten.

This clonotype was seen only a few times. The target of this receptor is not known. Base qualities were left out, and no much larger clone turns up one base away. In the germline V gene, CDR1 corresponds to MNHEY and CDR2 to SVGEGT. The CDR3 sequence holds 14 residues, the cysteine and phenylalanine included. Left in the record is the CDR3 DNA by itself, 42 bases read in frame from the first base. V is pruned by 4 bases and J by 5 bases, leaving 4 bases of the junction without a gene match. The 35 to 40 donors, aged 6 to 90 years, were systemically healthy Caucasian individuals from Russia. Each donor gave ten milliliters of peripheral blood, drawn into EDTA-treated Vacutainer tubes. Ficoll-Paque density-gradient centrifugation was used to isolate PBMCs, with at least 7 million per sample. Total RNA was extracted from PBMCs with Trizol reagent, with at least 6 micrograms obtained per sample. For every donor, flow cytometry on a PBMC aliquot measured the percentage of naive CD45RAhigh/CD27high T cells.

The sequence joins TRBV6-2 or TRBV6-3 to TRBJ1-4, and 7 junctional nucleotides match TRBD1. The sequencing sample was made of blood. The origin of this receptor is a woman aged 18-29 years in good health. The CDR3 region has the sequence CASSSPGQNEKLFF. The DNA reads TGTGCCAGCAGTTCGCCGGGACAGAATGAAAAACTGTTTTTT.